This TCR beta chain was found in a study of cytomegalovirus exposure and HLA in healthy donors. CDR1 and CDR2 (germline): LGHNT, FRNRAP. The V end lost 3 bases, the J end lost 4 bases, and 15 bases lay between the germline ends. CDR3 length equals 15 residues. The PCR made use of 60 Vbeta and 13 Jbeta primers. Clones were read by immunoSEQ multiplex PCR, and TCRdb kept only the in-frame ones, dropping some. The sample lists 70,000 or so clones, about four fifths occurring once. This receptor was obtained from a young man in good health and CMV-seropositive. This sequence joins TRBV12-5 and TRBJ1-1; tentatively, D is TRBD1 (6 bases). Sequenced sample: PBMCs. The CDR3 sequence: CASGLSRGGITEAFF. CDR3 coding DNA: TGTGCTAGTGGTTTAAGTCGTGGGGGCATCACTGAAGCTTTCTTT. Drawing the rest from reference TRBV12-5 and TRBJ1-1, the complete variable domain is DARVTQTPRHKVTEMGQEVTMRCQPILGHNTVFWYRQTMMQGLELLAYFRNRAPLDDSGMPKDRFSAEMPDATLATLKIQPSEPRDSAVYFCASGLSRGGITEAFFGQGTRLTVV.